This T cell receptor (beta chain) was identified during a study of blood T cell repertoires in COVID-19. TCRdb's copy holds only in-frame clones and misses some; the assay was immunoSEQ multiplex PCR. Of about 43,000 clones in the sample, 82% were seen once. Germline CDR1 reads SGHRS; CDR2 reads YFSETQ. CDR3 size: 17 residues. Germline trimming cut 3 bases from V and 7 bases from J; bases unmatched to any gene: 11. What was sequenced was peripheral blood. The chain uses TRBV5-1 and TRBJ2-1, with TRBD2 matching over 12 bases. This receptor was obtained from a woman aged 60-75 years with acute or convalescent COVID-19. The DNA for the CDR3 is TGCGCCAGCAGCTCTAGACTAGCGGGGGAGACGTTGAATGAGCAGTTCTTC. Translated, it gives CASSSRLAGETLNEQFF.